The source of this TCR beta chain is a study of spatial heterogeneity in lung cancer. On the study more broadly: PBMC samples from follow-up, when available, were sequenced at a median of about 2 years post-resection.

Sample time point: blood at routine non-recurrence follow-up after resection. Without sorting, whole RNA was sequenced from tumor, nontumor lung or frozen PBMC. TCRdb reprocessed the 5' RACE reads with MiXCR, giving one entry per CDR3 protein. The sample contains around 110,000 distinct CDR3 sequences, 10% to 15% of which appear only once. The germline V gene encodes CDR1 SNHLY and CDR2 FYNNEI. This CDR3 is built from 15 residues. Trimming removed 2 bases from V and 2 bases from J, with 9 bases in between. This clonotype was picked up one time. The TCR comes from a male donor with early-stage non-small cell lung cancer. Sequencing used PBMCs, obtained at follow-up. The gene calls are TRBV2 and TRBJ1-4; D is possibly TRBD1 (5 bases). The CDR3 here is CASSEWKGTNEKLFF. The CDR3, as DNA: TGTGCCAGCAGTGAATGGAAGGGGACTAATGAAAAACTGTTTTTT.